The next 12 T cell receptor beta chains were all read from a single sample in a study of blood T cell repertoires in COVID-19. Generated by immunoSEQ multiplex PCR, the TCRdb table keeps only in-frame clones and is missing some. The sample lists around 180,000 clones; roughly 84% were seen once. The sample comprised peripheral blood. Receptors originate from a woman of 80 years or more with acute or convalescent COVID-19.

In this sample, this clone turned up a few times. The rearrangement uses TRBV19 and TRBJ2-5, with 7 bases aligning to TRBD1. Germline CDR1 LNHDA, CDR2 SQIVND (reference sequence). V was clipped by 2 bases and J by 4 bases; unmatched bases: 7. The CDR3 is 15 amino acids. DNA for the CDR3: TGTGCCAGTAGTATACAGGGGGAGTCCCTAGAGACCCAGTACTTC. Amino acids: CASSIQGESLETQYF.

The chain uses TRBV18 and TRBJ1-2; D might be TRBD1 (5 bases). Germline lookup yields CDR1 KGHSH and CDR2 LQKENI. V shed 3 bases and J shed 0 bases, with 8 bases lying between them. The CDR3 contains 14 residues. The CDR3 DNA sequence: TGTGCCAGCTCACCGGGGGGACCTAACTATGGCTACACCTTC. Its protein is CASSPGGPNYGYTF.

The J gene is TRBJ1-5, the V gene TRBV5-6, with D unresolved. CDR3 length equals 17 residues. Germline CDR1 SGHDT, CDR2 YYEEEE. Trimming removed 0 bases at V and 6 bases at J, with 19 bases between. The CDR3 region has the DNA TGTGCCAGCAGCTTGGGTGGGAGTGTGGGAGTGAGTCAGCCCCAGCATTTT. Its translation: CASSLGGSVGVSQPQHF.

CDR3 sequence (DNA): TGTGCCAGCAGTTACGAGGGCCAGAACACCGGGGAGCTGTTTTTT. Translating gives CASSYEGQNTGELFF. The chain links TRBV6-6 to TRBJ2-2, with a possible D match to TRBD2 (5 bases). Deletions cut 2 bases from V and 1 base from J, with 8 bases between. CDR3 size: 15 residues. Germline V gene lookup returns CDR1 MNHNY and CDR2 SVGAGI (reference sequence).

The genes are TRBV12-3 or TRBV12-4 and TRBJ1-1, with no clear D. Trimming pared 3 bases from V and 1 base from J, leaving 6 bases between. The CDR3 covers 13 residues. CDR3: CASSFVRNTEAFF. Here the CDR3 DNA reads TGTGCCAGCAGTTTCGTCCGGAACACTGAAGCTTTCTTT.

Turning to this clone: Other DNA sequences in the same sample also yield this CDR3. The genes are TRBV12-3 or TRBV12-4 and TRBJ1-5, with D uncertain. V lost 3 bases, J lost 2 bases, and 5 bases lay in between. CDR3 length: 13 amino acids. The DNA of the CDR3 is TGTGCCAGCAGTTTTACGGGCAATCAGCCCCAGCATTTT. It yields the protein CASSFTGNQPQHF.

V is TRBV5-4 and J is TRBJ2-7, with 8 bases lining up with TRBD1. In germline, CDR1 is SGHNT, CDR2 YYREEE (reference sequence). This CDR3 is built from 14 residues. V trimming: 2 bases; J trimming: 2 bases; junction bases outside the gene matches: 3. The CDR3 nucleotides read TGTGCCAGCAGCTTATGGACAGGGACCTACGAGCAGTACTTC. Its translation: CASSLWTGTYEQYF.

The chain combines TRBV7-9 with TRBJ2-3; 10 bases match TRBD2. Germline-derived CDR1 and CDR2 are SEHNR and FQNEAQ (reference sequence). This CDR3 has 17 residues. With V trimmed by 0 bases and J by 6 bases, 9 bases remained unmatched. The CDR3 loop is CASSLATGTSVGDTQYF. CDR3 coding DNA: TGTGCCAGCAGCTTAGCCACCGGGACTAGCGTGGGGGATACGCAGTATTTT.

The chain carries TRBV18 and TRBJ2-2; D might be TRBD2 (6 bases). CDR1 and CDR2 from the germline V gene are KGHSH and LQKENI. The CDR3 length is 16 residues. Between the trimmed V and J ends, which lost 2 bases and 6 bases, there was a span of 16 bases. The CDR3, as DNA: TGTGCCAGCTCACCATTACTAGCAACAGCATCCGGGGAGCTGTTTTTT. Amino acids: CASSPLLATASGELFF.

The CDR3 DNA reads TGTGCCACCAAAGGGACAGCAGTTTCCTACGAGCAGTACTTC. This gives the protein CATKGTAVSYEQYF. The genes are TRBV24-1 and TRBJ2-7; TRBD1 matches at 7 bases. CDR1 KGHDR and CDR2 SFDVKD come from the germline V gene. This CDR3 is built from 14 residues. J gave up 1 base and V 8 bases, and 7 bases lay outside the gene matches.

The rearrangement links TRBV29-1 to TRBJ1-5, with TRBD1 identical over 8 bases. Germline loops: CDR1 SQVTM, CDR2 ANQGSEA. V lost 4 bases to trimming and J lost 6 bases; unmatched junction nucleotides: 5. The CDR3 consists of 13 residues. The CDR3 sequence is CSVAGQGGQPQHF. CDR3 nucleotides: TGCAGCGTTGCCGGACAGGGAGGTCAGCCCCAGCATTTT.

The chain links TRBV21-1 to TRBJ1-1. TRBV21-1 is a recognized pseudogene. The CDR3 is 17 amino acids. The CDR3 DNA reads TGTGCCAGCAGCGCCCGGAGACCCATTGTGTTTATGACTGAAGCTTTCTTT. Its protein product is CASSARRPIVFMTEAFF.